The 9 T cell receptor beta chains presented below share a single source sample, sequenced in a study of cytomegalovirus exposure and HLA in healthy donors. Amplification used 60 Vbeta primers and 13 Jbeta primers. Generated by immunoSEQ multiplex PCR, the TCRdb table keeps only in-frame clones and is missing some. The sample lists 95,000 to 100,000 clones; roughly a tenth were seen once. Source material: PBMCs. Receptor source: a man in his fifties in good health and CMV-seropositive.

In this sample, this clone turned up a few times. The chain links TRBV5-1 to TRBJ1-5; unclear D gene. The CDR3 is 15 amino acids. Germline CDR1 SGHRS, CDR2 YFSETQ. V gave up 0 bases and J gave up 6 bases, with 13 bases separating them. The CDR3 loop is CASSLAGELGQPQHF. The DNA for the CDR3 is TGCGCCAGCAGCTTGGCCGGGGAACTGGGTCAGCCCCAGCATTTT. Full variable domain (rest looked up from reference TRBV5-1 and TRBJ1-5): KAGVTQTPRYLIKTRGQQVTLSCSPISGHRSVSWYQQTPGQGLQFLFEYFSETQRNKGNFPGRFSGRQFSNSRSEMNVSTLELGDSALYLCASSLAGELGQPQHFGDGTRLSIL.

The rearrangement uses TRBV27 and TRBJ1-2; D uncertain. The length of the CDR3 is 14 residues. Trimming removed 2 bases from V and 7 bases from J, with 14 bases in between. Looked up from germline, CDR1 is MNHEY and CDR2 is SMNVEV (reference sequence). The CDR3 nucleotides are TGTGCCAGCAGTTTAAACCGGGCGGGAGGTGGCTACACCTTC. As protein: CASSLNRAGGGYTF.

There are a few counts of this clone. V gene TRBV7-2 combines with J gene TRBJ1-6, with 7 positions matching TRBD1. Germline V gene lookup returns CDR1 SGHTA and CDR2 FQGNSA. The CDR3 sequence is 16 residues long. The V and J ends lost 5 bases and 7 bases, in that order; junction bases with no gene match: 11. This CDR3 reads CASSARGGGRNSPLHF. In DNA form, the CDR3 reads TGTGCCAGCAGCGCGAGAGGGGGCGGACGGAATTCACCCCTCCACTTT.

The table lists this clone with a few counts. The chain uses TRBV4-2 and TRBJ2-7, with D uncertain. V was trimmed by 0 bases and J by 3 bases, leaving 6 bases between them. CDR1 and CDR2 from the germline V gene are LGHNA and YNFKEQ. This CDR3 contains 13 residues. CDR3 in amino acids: CASSQDLGYEQYF. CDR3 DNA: TGTGCCAGCAGCCAAGACCTCGGCTACGAGCAGTACTTC.

CDR3 amino acids: CASGSTGARTEQYF. CDR3 in DNA: TGTGCCAGCGGATCGACAGGGGCACGAACTGAGCAGTACTTC. The chain couples TRBV28 to TRBJ2-7, with TRBD1 matching over 8 bases. This CDR3 comprises 14 residues. The trim removed 8 bases at V and 7 bases at J, leaving 13 bases unmatched. CDR1 is MDHEN, CDR2 SYDVKM, per germline. Complete variable domain (other parts from reference TRBV28 and TRBJ2-7): DVKVTQSSRYLVKRTGEKVFLECVQDMDHENMFWYRQDPGLGLRLIYFSYDVKMKEKGDIPEGYSVSREKKERFSLILESASTNQTSMYLCASGSTGARTEQYFGPGTRLTVT.

CDR3 amino acids: CASSAHRIGQGMNTEAFF. The CDR3 DNA follows: TGTGCCAGCAGCGCACACCGAATCGGACAGGGTATGAACACTGAAGCTTTCTTT. The genes are TRBV7-2 and TRBJ1-1; 8 bases map to TRBD1. Germline V CDR1 and CDR2: SGHTA, FQGNSA. Trimming took 5 bases from V and 0 from J; bases not matched to a gene: 14. There are 18 residues in the CDR3.

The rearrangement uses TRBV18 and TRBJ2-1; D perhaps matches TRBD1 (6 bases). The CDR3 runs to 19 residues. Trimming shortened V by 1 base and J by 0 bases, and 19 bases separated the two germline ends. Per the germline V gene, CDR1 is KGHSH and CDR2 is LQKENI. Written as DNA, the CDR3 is TGTGCCAGCTCACCACGGGTTCAGGGGAGCTTGAGCTCCTACAATGAGCAGTTCTTC. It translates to CASSPRVQGSLSSYNEQFF.

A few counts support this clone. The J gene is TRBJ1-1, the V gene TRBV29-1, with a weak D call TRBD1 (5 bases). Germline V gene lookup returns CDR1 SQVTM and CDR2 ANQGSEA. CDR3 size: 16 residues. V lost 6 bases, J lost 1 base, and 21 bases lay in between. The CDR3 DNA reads TGCAGCGTGACGGACGGCTGGGGCGCCGAGAACACTGAAGCTTTCTTT. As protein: CSVTDGWGAENTEAFF.

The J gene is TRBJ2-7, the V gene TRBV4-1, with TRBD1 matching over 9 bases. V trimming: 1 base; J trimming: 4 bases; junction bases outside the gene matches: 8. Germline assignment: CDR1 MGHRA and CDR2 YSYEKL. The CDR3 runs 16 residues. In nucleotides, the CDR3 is TGCGCCAGCAGCCAAGCTCACGGACAGGGGAAGTACGAGCAGTACTTC. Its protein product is CASSQAHGQGKYEQYF.